This TCR beta chain was retrieved from a study of long-term antiretroviral therapy in people with HIV. Broader study findings: Relative to control repertoires, HIV repertoires exhibited narrower CDR3 length ranges. ART was followed by higher diversity that remained below transplant donor controls.

Researchers ran immunoSEQ v3.0 at survey level. Assay: immunoSEQ multiplex PCR; the TCRdb copy retains only in-frame clones and omits some. The sample contains 7,500 to 10,000 clones, approximately 78% of which appear only once. About this clone: Its antigen is unknown.

This CDR3 comprises 15 residues. Looked up from germline, CDR1 is LNHNV and CDR2 is YYDKDF (reference sequence). V was cut by 0 bases and J by 0 bases, with 5 bases left in between. The TCR originated in a man aged 35 to 55 with HIV. The V gene is TRBV15, the J gene TRBJ2-2, with D unresolved. The material sequenced was unsorted PBMCs, taken 0.7 years after starting antiretroviral therapy. Written as DNA, the CDR3 is TGTGCCACCAGCAGAGAATGGGCGAACACCGGGGAGCTGTTTTTT. Translated, it gives CATSREWANTGELFF.